Listed here is a single T cell receptor (beta chain). The data were obtained in a study of multiple sclerosis patients with progressive multifocal leukoencephalopathy. J was trimmed by 1 base and V by 5 bases; bases with no gene match: 5. Germline-derived CDR1 and CDR2 are LNHNV and YYDKDF (reference sequence). CDR3 length: 16 amino acids. Method: immunoSEQ multiplex PCR; TCRdb's copy keeps in-frame clones and lacks some. This sample has 31,000 or so clones, with approximately 86% found just once. Time point described: time of PML onset. This sequence joins TRBV15 and TRBJ2-2; 9 bases are a match to TRBD1. The specimen was PBMCs, collected from a patient treated with natalizumab. The receptor's source is a woman aged 35 to 49 with progressive multifocal leukoencephalopathy. In DNA, the CDR3 is TGTGCCACCAGCCGAAGACAGGGGGAGAACACCGGGGAGCTGTTTTTT. Translated: CATSRRQGENTGELFF. Supplemented by reference TRBV15 and TRBJ2-2, the full variable domain reads DAMVIQNPRYQVTQFGKPVTLSCSQTLNHNVMYWYQQKSSQAPKLLFHYYDKDFNNEADTPDNFQSRRPNTSFCFLDIRSPGLGDTAMYLCATSRRQGENTGELFFGEGSRLTVL.